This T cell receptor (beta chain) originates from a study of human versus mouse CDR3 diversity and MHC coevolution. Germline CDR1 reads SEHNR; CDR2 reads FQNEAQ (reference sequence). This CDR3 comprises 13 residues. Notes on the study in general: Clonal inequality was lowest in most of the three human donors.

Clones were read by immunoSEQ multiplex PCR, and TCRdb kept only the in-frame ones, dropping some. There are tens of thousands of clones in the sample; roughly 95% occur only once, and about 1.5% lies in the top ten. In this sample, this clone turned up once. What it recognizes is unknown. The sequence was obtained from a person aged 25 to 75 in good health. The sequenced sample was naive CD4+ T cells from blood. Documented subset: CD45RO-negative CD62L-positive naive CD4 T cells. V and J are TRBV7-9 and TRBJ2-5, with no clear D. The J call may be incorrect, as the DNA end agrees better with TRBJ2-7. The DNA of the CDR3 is TGTGCCAGCAGCCCTTTCGCCTTATACGAGCAGTACTTC. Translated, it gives CASSPFALYEQYF.